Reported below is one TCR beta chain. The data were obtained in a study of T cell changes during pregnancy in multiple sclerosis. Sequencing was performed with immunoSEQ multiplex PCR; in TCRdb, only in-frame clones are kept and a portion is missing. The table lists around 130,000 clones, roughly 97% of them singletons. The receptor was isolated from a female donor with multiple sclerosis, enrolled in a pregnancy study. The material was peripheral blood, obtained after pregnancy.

In nucleotides, the CDR3 is TGTGCCAGCAGCCTGTTAGGAGGCAATCAGCCCCAGCATTTT. Translated: CASSLLGGNQPQHF. The rearrangement joins TRBV27 to TRBJ1-5; D unresolved. Deletions cut 6 bases from V and 2 bases from J, with 11 bases between. The CDR3 has 14 residues. The V gene's germline CDR1 is MNHEY and CDR2 SMNVEV (reference sequence).